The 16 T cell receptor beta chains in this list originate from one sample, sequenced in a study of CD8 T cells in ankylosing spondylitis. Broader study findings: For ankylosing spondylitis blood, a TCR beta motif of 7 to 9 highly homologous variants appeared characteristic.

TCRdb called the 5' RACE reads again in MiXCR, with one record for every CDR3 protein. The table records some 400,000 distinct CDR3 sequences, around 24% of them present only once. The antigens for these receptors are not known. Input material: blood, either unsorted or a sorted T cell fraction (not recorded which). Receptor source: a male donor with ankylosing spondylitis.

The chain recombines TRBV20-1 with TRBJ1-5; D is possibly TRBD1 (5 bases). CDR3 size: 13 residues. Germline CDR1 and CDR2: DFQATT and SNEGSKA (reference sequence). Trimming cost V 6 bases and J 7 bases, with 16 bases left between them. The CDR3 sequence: CSAPDGGMQPQHF. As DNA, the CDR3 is TGCAGTGCCCCAGACGGGGGAATGCAGCCCCAGCATTTT.

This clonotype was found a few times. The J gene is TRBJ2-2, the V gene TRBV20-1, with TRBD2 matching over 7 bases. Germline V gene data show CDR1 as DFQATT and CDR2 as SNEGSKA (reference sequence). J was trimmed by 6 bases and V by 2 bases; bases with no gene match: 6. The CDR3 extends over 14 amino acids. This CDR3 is CSARHQLAPGELFF. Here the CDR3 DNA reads TGCAGTGCTAGACACCAACTAGCGCCCGGGGAGCTGTTTTTT.

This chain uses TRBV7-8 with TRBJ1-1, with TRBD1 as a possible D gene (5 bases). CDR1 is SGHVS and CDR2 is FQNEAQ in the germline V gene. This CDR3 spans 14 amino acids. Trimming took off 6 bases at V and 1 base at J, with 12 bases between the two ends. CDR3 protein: CASRIDSTNTEAFF. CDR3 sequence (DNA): TGTGCCAGCAGGATTGACAGTACGAACACTGAAGCTTTCTTT.

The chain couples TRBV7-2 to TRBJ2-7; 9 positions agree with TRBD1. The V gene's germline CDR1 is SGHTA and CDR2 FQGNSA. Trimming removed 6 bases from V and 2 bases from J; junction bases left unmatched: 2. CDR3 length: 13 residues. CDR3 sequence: CASRTGGPYEQYF. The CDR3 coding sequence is TGTGCCAGCAGAACAGGGGGCCCCTACGAGCAGTACTTC.

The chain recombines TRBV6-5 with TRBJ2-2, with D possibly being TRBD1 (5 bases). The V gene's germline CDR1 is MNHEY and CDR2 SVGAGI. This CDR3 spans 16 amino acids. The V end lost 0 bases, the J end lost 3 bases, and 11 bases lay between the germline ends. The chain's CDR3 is CASSYSNRRDTGELFF. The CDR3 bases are TGTGCCAGCAGTTACTCGAACAGGAGAGACACCGGGGAGCTGTTTTTT.

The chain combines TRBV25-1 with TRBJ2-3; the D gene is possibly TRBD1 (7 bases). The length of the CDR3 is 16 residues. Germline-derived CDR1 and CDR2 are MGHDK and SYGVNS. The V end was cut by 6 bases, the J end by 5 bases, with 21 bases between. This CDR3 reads CASRDDREDTGDTQYF. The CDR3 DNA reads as TGTGCCAGCAGGGACGACAGGGAGGATACAGGAGATACGCAGTATTTT.

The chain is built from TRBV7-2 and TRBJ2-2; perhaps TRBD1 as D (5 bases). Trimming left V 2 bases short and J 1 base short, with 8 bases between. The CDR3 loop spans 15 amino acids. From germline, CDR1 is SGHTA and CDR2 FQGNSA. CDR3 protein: CASSLNTGNTGELFF. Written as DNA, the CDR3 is TGTGCCAGCAGCTTAAATACAGGGAACACCGGGGAGCTGTTTTTT.

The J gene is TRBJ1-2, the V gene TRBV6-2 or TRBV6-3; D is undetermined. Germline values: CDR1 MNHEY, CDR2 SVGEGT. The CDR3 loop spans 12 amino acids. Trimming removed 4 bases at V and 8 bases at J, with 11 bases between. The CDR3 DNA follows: TGTGCCAGCAGTTTTGACACCCGAGGCTACACCTTC. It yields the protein CASSFDTRGYTF.

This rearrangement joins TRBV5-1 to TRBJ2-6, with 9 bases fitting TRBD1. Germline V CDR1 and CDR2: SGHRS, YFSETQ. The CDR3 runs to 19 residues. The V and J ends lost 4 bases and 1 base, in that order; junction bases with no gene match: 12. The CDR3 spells CASSQTFRQGGSGANVLTF. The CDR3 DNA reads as TGCGCCAGCAGCCAGACGTTTAGACAGGGGGGTTCTGGGGCCAACGTCCTGACTTTC.

CDR3 in DNA: TGTGCCAGCAGCCCGATAGGCGGGGAGCTGTTTTTT. It encodes CASSPIGGELFF. This chain links TRBV11-1 with TRBJ2-2; D ambiguous. This CDR3 has 12 residues. V lost 5 bases, J lost 7 bases, and 8 bases lay in between. The germline CDR1 and CDR2 sequences are SGHAT and FQDESV (reference sequence).

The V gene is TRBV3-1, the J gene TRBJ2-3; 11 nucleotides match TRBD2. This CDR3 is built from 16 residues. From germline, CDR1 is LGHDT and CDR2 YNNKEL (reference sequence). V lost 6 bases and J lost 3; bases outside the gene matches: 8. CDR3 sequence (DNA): TGTGCCAGCAGTAGCGGGGGGGGAGTAGCAACAGATACGCAGTATTTT. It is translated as CASSSGGGVATDTQYF.

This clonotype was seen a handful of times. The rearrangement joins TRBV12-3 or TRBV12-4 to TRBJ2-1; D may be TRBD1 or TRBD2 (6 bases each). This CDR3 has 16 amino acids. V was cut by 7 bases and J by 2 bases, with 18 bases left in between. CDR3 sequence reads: CASTQRGAPTYNEQFF. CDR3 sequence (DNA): TGTGCCAGCACCCAGAGGGGGGCGCCGACCTACAATGAGCAGTTCTTC.

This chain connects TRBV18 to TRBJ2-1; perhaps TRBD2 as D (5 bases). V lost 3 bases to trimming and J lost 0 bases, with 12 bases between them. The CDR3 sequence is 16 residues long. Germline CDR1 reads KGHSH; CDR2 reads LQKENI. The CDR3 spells CASSPVRASSYNEQFF. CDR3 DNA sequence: TGTGCCAGCTCACCGGTGCGGGCCAGCTCCTACAATGAGCAGTTCTTC.

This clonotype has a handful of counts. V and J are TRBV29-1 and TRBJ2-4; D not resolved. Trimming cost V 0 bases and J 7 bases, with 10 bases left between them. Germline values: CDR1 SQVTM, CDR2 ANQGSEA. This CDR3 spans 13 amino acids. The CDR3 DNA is TGCAGCGTTGAAGACCCCATCGGGAACATTCAGTACTTC. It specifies CSVEDPIGNIQYF. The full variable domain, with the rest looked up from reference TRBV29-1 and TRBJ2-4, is SAVISQKPSRDICQRGTSLTIQCQVDSQVTMMFWYRQQPGQSLTLIATANQGSEATYESGFVIDKFPISRPNLTFSTLTVSNMSPEDSSIYLCSVEDPIGNIQYFGAGTRLSVL.

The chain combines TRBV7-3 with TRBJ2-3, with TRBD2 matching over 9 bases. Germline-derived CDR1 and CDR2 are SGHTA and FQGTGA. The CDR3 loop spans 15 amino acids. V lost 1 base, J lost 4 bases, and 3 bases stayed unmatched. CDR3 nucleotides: TGTGCCAGCAGCTTAAAGGCGGGAGGGCCAGATACGCAGTATTTT. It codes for CASSLKAGGPDTQYF.

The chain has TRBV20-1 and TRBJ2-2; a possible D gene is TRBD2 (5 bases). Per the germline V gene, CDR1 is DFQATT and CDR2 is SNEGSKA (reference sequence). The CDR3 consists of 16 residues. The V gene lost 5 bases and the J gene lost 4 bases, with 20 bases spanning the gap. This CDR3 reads CSAASHRIISTGELFF. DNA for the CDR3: TGCAGTGCTGCTAGCCACCGCATTATAAGCACCGGGGAGCTGTTTTTT.